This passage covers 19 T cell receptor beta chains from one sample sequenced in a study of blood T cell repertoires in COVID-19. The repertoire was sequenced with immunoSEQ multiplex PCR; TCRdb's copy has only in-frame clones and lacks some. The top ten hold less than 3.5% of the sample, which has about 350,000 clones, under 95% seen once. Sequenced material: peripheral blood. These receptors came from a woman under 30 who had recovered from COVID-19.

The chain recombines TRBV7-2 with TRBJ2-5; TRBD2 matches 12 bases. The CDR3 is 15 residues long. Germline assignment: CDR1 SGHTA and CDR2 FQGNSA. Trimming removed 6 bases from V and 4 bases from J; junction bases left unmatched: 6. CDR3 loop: CASSPGLAGPETQYF. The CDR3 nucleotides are TGTGCCAGCAGTCCCGGACTAGCGGGGCCAGAGACCCAGTACTTC.

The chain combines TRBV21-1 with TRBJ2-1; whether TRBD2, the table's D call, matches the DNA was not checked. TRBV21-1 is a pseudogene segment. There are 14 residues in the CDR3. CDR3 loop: CASNDSGSYNEQFF. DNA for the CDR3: TGTGCCAGCAACGATAGCGGCTCCTACAATGAGCAGTTCTTC.

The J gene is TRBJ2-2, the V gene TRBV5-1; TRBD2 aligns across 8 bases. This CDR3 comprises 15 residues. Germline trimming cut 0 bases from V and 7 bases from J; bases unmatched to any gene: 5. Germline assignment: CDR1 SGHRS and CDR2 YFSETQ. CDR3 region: CASSLAASGRGELFF. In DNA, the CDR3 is TGCGCCAGCAGCTTGGCGGCTAGCGGGCGCGGGGAGCTGTTTTTT.

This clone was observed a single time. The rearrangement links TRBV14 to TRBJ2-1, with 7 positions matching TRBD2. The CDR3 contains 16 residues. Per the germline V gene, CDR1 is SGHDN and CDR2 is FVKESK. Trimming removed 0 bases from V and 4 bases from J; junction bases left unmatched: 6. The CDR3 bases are TGTGCCAGCAGCCAAGACGCGGGAGTGAGTTACAATGAGCAGTTCTTC. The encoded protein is CASSQDAGVSYNEQFF.

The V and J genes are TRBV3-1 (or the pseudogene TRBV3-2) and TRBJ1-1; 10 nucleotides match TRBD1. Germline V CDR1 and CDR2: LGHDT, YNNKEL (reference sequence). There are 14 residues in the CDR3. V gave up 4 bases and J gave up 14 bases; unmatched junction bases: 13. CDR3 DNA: TGTGCCAGCAGCCCCCTCAGGGGACAGGGGACAGCCTTCTTT. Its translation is CASSPLRGQGTAFF.

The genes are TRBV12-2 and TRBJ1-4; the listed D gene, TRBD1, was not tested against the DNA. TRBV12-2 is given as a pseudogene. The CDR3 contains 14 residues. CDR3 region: CASRLRGANEKLFF. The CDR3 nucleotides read TGTGCAAGTCGCCTCAGGGGAGCTAATGAAAAACTGTTTTTT.

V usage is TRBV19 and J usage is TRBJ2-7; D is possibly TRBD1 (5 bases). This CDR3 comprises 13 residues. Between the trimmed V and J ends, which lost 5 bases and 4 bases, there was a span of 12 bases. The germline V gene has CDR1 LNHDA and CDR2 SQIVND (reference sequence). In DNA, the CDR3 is TGTGCCAGTAGTCTGGACATCTCATACGAGCAGTACGTC. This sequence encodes CASSLDISYEQYV.

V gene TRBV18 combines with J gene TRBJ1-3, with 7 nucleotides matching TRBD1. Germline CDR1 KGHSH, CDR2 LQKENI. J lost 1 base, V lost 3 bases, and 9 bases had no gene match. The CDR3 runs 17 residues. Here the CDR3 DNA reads TGTGCCAGCTCACCTCTGGTATCCAGGGGGTCTGGAAACACCATATATTTT. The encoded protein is CASSPLVSRGSGNTIYF.

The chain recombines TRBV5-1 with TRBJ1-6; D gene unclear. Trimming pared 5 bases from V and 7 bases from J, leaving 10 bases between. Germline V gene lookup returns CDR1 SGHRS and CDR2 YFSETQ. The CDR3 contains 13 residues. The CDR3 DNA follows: TGCGCCAGCAGTAACAGCTTAAATTCACCCCTCCACTTT. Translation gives CASSNSLNSPLHF.

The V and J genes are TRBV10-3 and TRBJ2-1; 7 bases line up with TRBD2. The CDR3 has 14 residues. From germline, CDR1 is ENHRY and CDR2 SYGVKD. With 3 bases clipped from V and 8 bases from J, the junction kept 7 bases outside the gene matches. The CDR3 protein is CAISDGRKYDEQFF. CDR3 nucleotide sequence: TGTGCCATCAGTGACGGGAGGAAGTATGATGAGCAGTTCTTC.

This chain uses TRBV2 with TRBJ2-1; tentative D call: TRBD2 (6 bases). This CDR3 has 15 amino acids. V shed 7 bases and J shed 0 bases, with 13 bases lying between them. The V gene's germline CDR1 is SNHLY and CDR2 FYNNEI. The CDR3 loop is CASKGGEISYNEQFF. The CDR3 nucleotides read TGTGCCAGCAAGGGCGGGGAAATCTCCTACAATGAGCAGTTCTTC. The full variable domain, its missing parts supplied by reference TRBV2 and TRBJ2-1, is EPEVTQTPSHQVTQMGQEVILRCVPISNHLYFYWYRQILGQKVEFLVSFYNNEISEKSEIFDDQFSVERPDGSNFTLKIRSTKLEDSAMYFCASKGGEISYNEQFFGPGTRLTVL.

CDR3 protein: CASSLRLSGSVNTGELFF. The CDR3 DNA sequence: TGTGCCAGCAGCCTTCGACTTAGCGGGAGCGTTAACACCGGGGAGCTGTTTTTT. The chain is built from TRBV7-2 and TRBJ2-2; 9 bases agree with TRBD2. Germline V gives CDR1 SGHTA, CDR2 FQGNSA. The CDR3 is made up of 18 amino acids. Trimming removed 5 bases from V and 2 bases from J; junction bases left unmatched: 12.

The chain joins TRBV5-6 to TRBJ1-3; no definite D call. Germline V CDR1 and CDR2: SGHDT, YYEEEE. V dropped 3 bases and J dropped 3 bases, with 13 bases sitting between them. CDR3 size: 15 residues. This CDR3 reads CASSYGSSFGNTIYF. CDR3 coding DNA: TGTGCCAGCAGCTACGGGAGCAGTTTTGGAAACACCATATATTTT.

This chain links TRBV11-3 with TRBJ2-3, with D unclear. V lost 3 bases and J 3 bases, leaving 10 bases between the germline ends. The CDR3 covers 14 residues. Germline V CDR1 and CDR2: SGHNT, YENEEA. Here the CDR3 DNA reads TGTGCCAGCAGCTTCGAGGCTTGGACAGATACGCAGTATTTT. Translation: CASSFEAWTDTQYF. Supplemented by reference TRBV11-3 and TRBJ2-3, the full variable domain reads EAGVVQSPRYKIIEKKQPVAFWCNPISGHNTLYWYLQNLGQGPELLIRYENEEAVDDSQLPKDRFSAERLKGVDSTLKIQPAELGDSAVYLCASSFEAWTDTQYFGPGTRLTVL.

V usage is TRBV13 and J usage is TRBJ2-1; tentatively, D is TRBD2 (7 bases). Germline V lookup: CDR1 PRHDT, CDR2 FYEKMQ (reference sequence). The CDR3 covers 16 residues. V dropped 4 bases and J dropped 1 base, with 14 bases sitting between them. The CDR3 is CASSWGAGGSYNEQFF. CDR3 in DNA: TGTGCCAGCAGCTGGGGGGCCGGGGGGTCCTACAATGAGCAGTTCTTC. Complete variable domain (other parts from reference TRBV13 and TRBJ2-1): AAGVIQSPRHLIKEKRETATLKCYPIPRHDTVYWYQQGPGQDPQFLISFYEKMQSDKGSIPDRFSAQQFSDYHSELNMSSLELGDSALYFCASSWGAGGSYNEQFFGPGTRLTVL.

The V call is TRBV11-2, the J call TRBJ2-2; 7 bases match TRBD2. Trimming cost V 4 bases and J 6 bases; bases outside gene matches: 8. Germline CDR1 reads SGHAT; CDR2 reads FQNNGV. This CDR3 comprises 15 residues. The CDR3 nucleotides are TGTGCCAGCAGCTGGGCGGGCGCGGGAGCCGGGGAGCTGTTTTTT. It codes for CASSWAGAGAGELFF.

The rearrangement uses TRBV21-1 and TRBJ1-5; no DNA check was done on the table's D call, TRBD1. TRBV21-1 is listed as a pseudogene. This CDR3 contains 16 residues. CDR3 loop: CASSPRGQGANQPQHF. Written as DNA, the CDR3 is TGTGCCAGCAGCCCCAGGGGACAGGGGGCTAATCAGCCCCAGCATTTT.

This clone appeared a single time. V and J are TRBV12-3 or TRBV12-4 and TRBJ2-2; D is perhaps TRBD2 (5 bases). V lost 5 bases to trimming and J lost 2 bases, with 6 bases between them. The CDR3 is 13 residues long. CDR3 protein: CASSRTNTGELFF. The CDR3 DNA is TGTGCCAGCAGTCGGACTAACACCGGGGAGCTGTTTTTT.

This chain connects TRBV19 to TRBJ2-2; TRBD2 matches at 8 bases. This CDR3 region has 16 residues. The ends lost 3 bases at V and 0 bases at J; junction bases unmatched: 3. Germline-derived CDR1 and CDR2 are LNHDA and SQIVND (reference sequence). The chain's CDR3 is CASSITGGSNTGELFF. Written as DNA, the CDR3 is TGTGCCAGTAGTATTACGGGAGGGTCGAACACCGGGGAGCTGTTTTTT.